This is a list of T cell receptor beta chains from one sample in a study of cytomegalovirus exposure and HLA in healthy donors. Repertoires were generated with immunoSEQ multiplex PCR, while TCRdb's copy carries only in-frame clones and drops some. The table has about 220,000 clones, roughly 83% seen once. Sequencing was done on a sample of PBMCs. These receptors came from a boy younger than 10 in good health and CMV-seronegative. Both conserved end residues are part of each CDR3. The D gene is left open where the match is weak. Some rows have no size entry. The others give once, few or many, or a class for an expanded clone.

TRBJ2-1 | NA | 14 | TRBV2 | few | CASSEARGFDEQFF | TGTGCCAGCAGTGAAGCAAGGGGATTCGATGAGCAGTTCTTC
TRBJ2-1 | NA | 15 | TRBV9 | NA | CASSVEGGHYNEQFF | TGTGCCAGCAGCGTAGAGGGGGGGCACTACAATGAGCAGTTCTTC
TRBJ1-5 | NA | 12 | TRBV27 | NA | CASSFSNQPQHF | TGTGCCAGCAGTTTCTCTAATCAGCCCCAGCATTTT
TRBJ2-7 | TRBD2 | 16 | TRBV27 | NA | CASSLSGLARSYEQYF | TGTGCCAGCAGTTTATCGGGACTAGCGAGATCCTACGAGCAGTACTTC
TRBJ2-1 | TRBD2 | 17 | TRBV6-4 | NA | CASSDTSLAGGLNEQFF | TGTGCCAGCAGTGACACCTCCTTAGCGGGGGGGCTGAATGAGCAGTTCTTC
TRBJ2-1 | NA | 17 | TRBV2 | NA | CASSEEEEGLSYNEQFF | TGTGCCAGCAGTGAGGAGGAGGAGGGGCTCTCCTACAATGAGCAGTTCTTC
TRBJ2-7 | NA | 13 | TRBV29-1 | NA | CSVEGSESYEQYF | TGCAGCGTTGAGGGCTCGGAATCCTACGAGCAGTACTTC
TRBJ1-4 | TRBD1 | 15 | TRBV2 | few | CASSGDRATNEKLFF | TGTGCCAGCAGTGGGGACAGGGCGACTAATGAAAAACTGTTTTTT
TRBJ2-3 | TRBD2 | 14 | TRBV27 | NA | CASRGLASTDTQYF | TGTGCCAGCAGGGGACTAGCAAGCACAGATACGCAGTATTTT
TRBJ1-2 | NA | 18 | TRBV7-9 | NA | CASSLRTPYGGAANGYTF | TGTGCCAGCAGCTTAAGGACCCCCTATGGGGGGGCGGCGAATGGCTACACCTTC